The 21 T cell receptor beta chains reported below all come from one sample, sequenced in a study of CD8 T cells in Susac syndrome. The authors reverse transcribed roughly 0.5 to 1 ug RNA with random hexamers. In TCRdb, the immunoSEQ multiplex PCR reads were re-called with MiXCR into one record per CDR3 protein. The data contain fewer than 95,000 distinct CDR3 sequences, approximately 96% of them singletons. Sequencing was performed on CD8+ T cells from PBMCs. These receptors were taken from a human donor with Susac syndrome.

This clonotype was seen once. The chain is built from TRBV20-1 and TRBJ1-2; maybe TRBD1 (5 bases). Trimming took off 6 bases at V and 2 bases at J, with 16 bases between the two ends. Germline loops: CDR1 DFQATT, CDR2 SNEGSKA (reference sequence). This CDR3 contains 14 residues. CDR3 in amino acids: CSAPSAGFNYGYTF. CDR3 in DNA: TGCAGTGCGCCTTCGGCAGGGTTCAACTATGGCTACACCTTC.

V usage is TRBV12-3 or TRBV12-4 and J usage is TRBJ2-3; no firm D call. This CDR3 has 13 amino acids. V lost 7 bases to trimming and J lost 0 bases, with 8 bases between them. Written as DNA, the CDR3 is TGTGCCAGCACGGAGCCTAGCACAGATACGCAGTATTTT. It specifies CASTEPSTDTQYF.

This chain links TRBV7-2 with TRBJ2-3; D is undetermined. V was trimmed by 2 bases and J by 6 bases, leaving 27 bases between them. The CDR3 runs to 19 residues. Per the germline V gene, CDR1 is SGHTA and CDR2 is FQGNSA. The CDR3 reads CASSLRGGRATARSDTQYF. CDR3 nucleotides: TGTGCCAGCAGCTTAAGAGGTGGTAGGGCTACGGCTAGGAGTGATACGCAGTATTTT.

V gene TRBV27 combines with J gene TRBJ1-5; weak D call: TRBD1 (6 bases). The germline V and J ends were trimmed by 1 base and 3 bases, with 10 bases remaining between them. Looked up from germline, CDR1 is MNHEY and CDR2 is SMNVEV (reference sequence). The CDR3 is made up of 15 amino acids. CDR3 DNA sequence: TGTGCCAGCAGTTTATGGGCAGGGGCCAATCAGCCCCAGCATTTT. Protein sequence: CASSLWAGANQPQHF.

CDR3 nucleotide sequence: TGCAGTGCTAGGAATCAGCCCCAGCATTTT. Its translation: CSARNQPQHF. The V gene is TRBV20-1, the J gene TRBJ1-5; D remains ambiguous. V was shortened by 3 bases and J by 4 bases, with 1 base between the two germline ends. The germline CDR1 and CDR2 sequences are DFQATT and SNEGSKA (reference sequence). This CDR3 has 10 amino acids.

The rearrangement joins TRBV30 to TRBJ2-3; D possibly corresponds to TRBD1 (6 bases). The CDR3 length is 15 residues. The V end was cut by 2 bases, the J end by 6 bases, with 18 bases between. The germline CDR1 and CDR2 sequences are GTSNPN and SVGIG (reference sequence). CDR3 sequence (DNA): TGTGCCTGGAGTCAAACTACCGGGACATCTGATACGCAGTATTTT. Its protein is CAWSQTTGTSDTQYF.

The chain has TRBV30 and TRBJ1-1; 8 nucleotides match TRBD1. V shed 8 bases, J shed 1 base, and the junction held 6 bases outside the gene matches. Germline CDR1 GTSNPN, CDR2 SVGIG (reference sequence). The CDR3 runs to 13 residues. The CDR3 loop reads CAGTGPTNTEAFF. Here the CDR3 DNA reads TGTGCCGGGACAGGACCAACGAACACTGAAGCTTTCTTT. The variable domain in full, with the rest retrieved from reference TRBV30 and TRBJ1-1, is SQTIHQWPATLVQPVGSPLSLECTVEGTSNPNLYWYRQAAGRGLQLLFYSVGIGQISSEVPQNLSASRPQDRQFILSSKKLLLSDSGFYLCAGTGPTNTEAFFGQGTRLTVV.

The CDR3 bases are TGTGCCAGCAGCTCGTTGGGTGGAGAGACCCAGTACTTC. This translates into CASSSLGGETQYF. The chain has TRBV7-9 and TRBJ2-5, with D unresolved. Germline V CDR1 and CDR2: SEHNR, FQNEAQ (reference sequence). V was cut by 4 bases and J by 4 bases, with 10 bases left in between. CDR3 length: 13 residues.

The chain combines TRBV7-8 with TRBJ2-7, with D possibly being TRBD1 (6 bases). V was cut by 3 bases and J by 0 bases, with 15 bases left in between. CDR3 length: 16 residues. The germline CDR1 and CDR2 sequences are SGHVS and FQNEAQ. The CDR3 reads CASSFQQGPSSYEQYF. The CDR3 DNA is TGTGCCAGCAGCTTTCAACAGGGCCCGAGCTCCTACGAGCAGTACTTC.

This chain links TRBV11-2 with TRBJ2-5, with TRBD1 matching over 10 bases. The V gene end was trimmed by 5 bases and the J gene end by 1 base; junction bases not matched to a gene: 7. Germline loops: CDR1 SGHAT, CDR2 FQNNGV. This CDR3 has 16 residues. The CDR3 region has the DNA TGTGCCAGCAGCGGTAGTAGACAGGGGGCCCAAGAGACCCAGTACTTC. Its protein is CASSGSRQGAQETQYF.

The rearrangement joins TRBV6-5 to TRBJ2-1; the match to TRBD2 covers 11 bases. The ends lost 10 bases at V and 5 bases at J; junction bases unmatched: 10. The CDR3 is made up of 15 amino acids. Germline V gene data show CDR1 as MNHEY and CDR2 as SVGAGI. The CDR3 region is CATALAGGPNNEQFF. CDR3 bases: TGTGCCACCGCCTTAGCGGGGGGGCCGAACAATGAGCAGTTCTTC.

The chain recombines TRBV5-1 with TRBJ1-5; D is perhaps TRBD1 (6 bases). Trimming took 0 bases from V and 7 from J, leaving 20 bases between them. The CDR3 loop spans 17 amino acids. Per the germline V gene, CDR1 is SGHRS and CDR2 is YFSETQ. This chain's CDR3 is CASSLAPPVGGGQPQHF. CDR3 DNA sequence: TGCGCCAGCAGCTTGGCCCCCCCTGTAGGGGGTGGGCAGCCCCAGCATTTT. Based on the CDR3 plus reference TRBV5-1 and TRBJ1-5, the full variable domain is KAGVTQTPRYLIKTRGQQVTLSCSPISGHRSVSWYQQTPGQGLQFLFEYFSETQRNKGNFPGRFSGRQFSNSRSEMNVSTLELGDSALYLCASSLAPPVGGGQPQHFGDGTRLSIL.

This chain uses TRBV4-3 with TRBJ1-3; the D gene is possibly TRBD1 (5 bases). Germline loops: CDR1 LGHNA, CDR2 YSLEER. The CDR3 covers 16 residues. Trimming cost V 0 bases and J 4 bases, with 13 bases left between them. CDR3 in amino acids: CASSQETGFEGNTIYF. In nucleotides, the CDR3 is TGCGCCAGCAGCCAAGAAACAGGCTTTGAGGGAAACACCATATATTTT.

The chain uses TRBV6-6 and TRBJ2-5; 9 positions match TRBD2. The CDR3 loop spans 12 amino acids. Germline loops: CDR1 MNHNY, CDR2 SVGAGI (reference sequence). Trimming at V came to 7 bases and at J to 3 bases, leaving 0 bases not matched to a gene. The CDR3 DNA sequence: TGTGCCAGCAAGCGGGGGGAAGAGACCCAGTACTTC. Translation gives CASKRGEETQYF.

The chain employs TRBV12-3 or TRBV12-4 and TRBJ1-5; tentatively, D is TRBD1 (6 bases). CDR3 size: 15 residues. The V end lost 8 bases, the J end lost 7 bases, and 21 bases lay between the germline ends. CDR3 bases: TGTGCCAGCCAGGGCCCCGGGGGCGCAGGGCAGCCCCAGCATTTT. It is translated as CASQGPGGAGQPQHF.

The chain carries TRBV20-1 and TRBJ2-7, with 7 positions matching TRBD1. The CDR3 contains 15 residues. Per germline, CDR1 DFQATT and CDR2 SNEGSKA (reference sequence). V dropped 5 bases and J dropped 2; count of bases not matched to a gene: 12. CDR3 bases: TGCAGTGCTCCACCGCGCGACAGGGTCCCCTACGAGCAGTACTTC. Its protein is CSAPPRDRVPYEQYF.

This chain uses TRBV10-3 with TRBJ2-6; D remains unclear. The CDR3 covers 15 residues. The V gene's germline CDR1 is ENHRY and CDR2 SYGVKD. V shed 0 bases and J shed 4 bases, with 7 bases lying between them. Written as DNA, the CDR3 is TGTGCCATCAGTGAGTCTCAGATGGGGGCCAACGTCCTGACTTTC. It encodes CAISESQMGANVLTF.

In its sample, this clonotype was seen once. This chain joins TRBV7-9 and TRBJ2-1; 11 nucleotides line up with TRBD2. The CDR3 is made up of 14 amino acids. V dropped 6 bases and J dropped 2; count of bases not matched to a gene: 0. The germline V gene encodes CDR1 SEHNR and CDR2 FQNEAQ (reference sequence). Written as DNA, the CDR3 is TGTGCCAGCAGTAGCGGGGGGGCCTACAATGAGCAGTTCTTC. This codes for CASSSGGAYNEQFF.

V is TRBV29-1 and J is TRBJ2-7, with 8 nucleotides matching TRBD1. V lost 0 bases, J lost 2 bases, and 3 bases stayed unmatched. Germline CDR1 SQVTM, CDR2 ANQGSEA. CDR3 length: 14 amino acids. The CDR3 coding sequence is TGCAGCGTTGAAGAAGGGACAGGAACCTACGAGCAGTACTTC. It is translated as CSVEEGTGTYEQYF.

The chain employs TRBV30 and TRBJ1-5; 7 bases are a match to TRBD1. The length of the CDR3 is 14 residues. CDR1 is GTSNPN, CDR2 SVGIG, per germline (reference sequence). Trimming removed 4 bases from V and 2 bases from J; junction bases left unmatched: 5. CDR3 sequence: CAWNSDRGNQPQHF. The CDR3 nucleotides are TGTGCCTGGAACTCCGACAGGGGCAATCAGCCCCAGCATTTT.

The chain links TRBV20-1 to TRBJ1-4; TRBD1 agrees at 10 bases. V gave up 3 bases and J gave up 7 bases; unmatched junction bases: 8. Germline V gives CDR1 DFQATT, CDR2 SNEGSKA (reference sequence). The CDR3 has 15 residues. As DNA, the CDR3 is TGCAGTGCTAGTCCGACAGGGGGCTTTGGTGAAAAACTGTTTTTT. Translation gives CSASPTGGFGEKLFF.